The following is a T cell receptor (beta chain) sequence with its context. Its cognate antigen is unknown. Profiling relied on immunoSEQ multiplex PCR, and the TCRdb table lists in-frame clones only, not all of them. The sample carries tens of thousands of clones, roughly nine tenths recorded once. These data come from a study of OX40 agonist ivuxolimab in advanced cancers. Study as a whole: Each patient was given ivuxolimab into a vein every 2 weeks, at 0.01 to 10 mg/kg. There were three patients with partial responses, one having hepatocellular carcinoma and two cutaneous melanoma.

The germline gives CDR1 MNHEY, CDR2 SMNVEV (reference sequence). This CDR3 has 16 amino acids. With V trimmed by 5 bases and J by 3 bases, 7 bases remained unmatched. Study-wide points: Low clonal expansion, among the lowest seen, marked partial responders at 0.1-3.0 mg/kg.

V usage is TRBV27 and J usage is TRBJ2-1; 10 bases are a match to TRBD2. The sequence derives from an adult with an advanced solid tumor such as melanoma, head and neck, liver or kidney cancer. Sequenced material: CD4+ or CD8+ T cells sorted from blood, taken in a trial of the OX40 agonist ivuxolimab. CDR3 protein: CASSRASGRIYNEQFF. The DNA of the CDR3 is TGTGCCAGCAGTCGGGCTAGCGGGAGAATCTACAATGAGCAGTTCTTC.